This TCR beta chain was obtained from a study of blood T cell repertoires in COVID-19. Across the study: The origin of the acute and convalescent COVID-19 samples was the United States, Italy and Spain. PBMCs, B-cell-depleted T cells, or T cells were the source of the cDNA or gDNA that made up the material.

The CDR3 loop spans 15 amino acids. CDR1 is SGHKS and CDR2 is YYEKEE in the germline V gene (reference sequence). V lost 4 bases and J lost 2; bases outside the gene matches: 5. Original handling: Estimates of nucleated cell counts were drawn from the amplification of reference gene primers. Using immunoSEQ multiplex PCR, the repertoire was profiled, and TCRdb retains in-frame clones only, with some absent. D and trimming were read from the DNA, whereas the V and J calls and clone size are those reported in that table. Seen here are hundreds of thousands of clones, approximately 86% observed once, and the top ten hold 1.5% to 2%.

The genes are TRBV5-5 and TRBJ1-2; 10 bases fit TRBD1. Sequencing was performed on peripheral blood. The TCR originated in a woman in her sixties who had recovered from COVID-19. CDR3 protein: CASSDRDRGNYGYTF. The DNA of the CDR3 is TGTGCCAGCAGCGACCGGGACAGGGGAAACTATGGCTACACCTTC.